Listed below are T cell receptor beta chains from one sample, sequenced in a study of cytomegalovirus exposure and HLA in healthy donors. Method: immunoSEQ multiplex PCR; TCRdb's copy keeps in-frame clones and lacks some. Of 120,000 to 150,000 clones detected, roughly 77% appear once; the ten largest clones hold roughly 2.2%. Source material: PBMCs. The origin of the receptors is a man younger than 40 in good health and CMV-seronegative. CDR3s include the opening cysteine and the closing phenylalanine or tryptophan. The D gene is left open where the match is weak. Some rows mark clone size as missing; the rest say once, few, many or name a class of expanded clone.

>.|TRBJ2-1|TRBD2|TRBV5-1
TGCGCCAGCAGCCCGGAGGGCCTAGCGGGAACCTACGATGAGCAGTTCTTC
CASSPEGLAGTYDEQFF
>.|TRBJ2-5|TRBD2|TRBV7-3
TGTGCCAGCAGCTTAACAGGGGAGGGCGAGACCCAGTACTTC
CASSLTGEGETQYF
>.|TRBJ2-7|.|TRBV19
TGTGCCACCCAACTCGGGGGACGGGATGACGAGCAGTACTTC
CATQLGGRDDEQYF
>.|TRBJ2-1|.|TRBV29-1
TGCAGCGTAAGCGGGCTCACCTACAATGAGCAGTTCTTC
CSVSGLTYNEQFF
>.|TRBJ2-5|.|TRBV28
TGTGCCAGCAGTTTATGGGGGCACCAAGAGACCCAGTACTTC
CASSLWGHQETQYF
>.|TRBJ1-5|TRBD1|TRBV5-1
TGCGCCAGCAGCTTGGGTACAGGGGTCCAGCCCCAGCATTTT
CASSLGTGVQPQHF
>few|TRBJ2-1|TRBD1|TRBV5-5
TGTGCCAGCAGCATCTCGACAGGGGGCCGCGAGCAGTTCTTC
CASSISTGGREQFF
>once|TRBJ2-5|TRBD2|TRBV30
TGTGCCTGGAGTTCGACTAGCGCGTACCAAGAGACCCAGTACTTC
CAWSSTSAYQETQYF
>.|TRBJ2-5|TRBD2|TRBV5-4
TGTGCCAGCAGTGAGCGGGGGGGGTTTTATGAGACCCAGTACTTC
CASSERGGFYETQYF
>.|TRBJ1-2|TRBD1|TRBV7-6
TGTGCCAGCAGCCAGGGACAGGGGGCGAATGGCTACACCTTC
CASSQGQGANGYTF
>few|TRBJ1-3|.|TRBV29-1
TGCAGCATCATCAGGGACTTGGCTGGAAACACCATATATTTT
CSIIRDLAGNTIYF
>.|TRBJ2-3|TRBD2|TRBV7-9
TGTGCCAGCAGCTCGGCGAGACTAGCGGGAGCTACAGATACGCAGTATTTT
CASSSARLAGATDTQYF
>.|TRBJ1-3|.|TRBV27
TGTGCCAGCAGGATGACGCAGGGAAGCACCATATATTTT
CASRMTQGSTIYF
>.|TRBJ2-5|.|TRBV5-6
TGTGCCAGCAGTCCCCGTTCGGGAATTCAGCAGTACTTC
CASSPRSGIQQYF
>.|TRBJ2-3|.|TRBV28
TGTGCCAGCAGTGCTCTGACGGGTGAAAGCACAGATACGCAGTATTTT
CASSALTGESTDTQYF
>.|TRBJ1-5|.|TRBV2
TGTGCCAGCAGTGTTCAGGGGAAGCAGCCCCAGCATTTT
CASSVQGKQPQHF
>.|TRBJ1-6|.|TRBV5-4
TGTGCCAGCAGCTTGGCCACAGGGCCGGGTTCACCCCTCCACTTT
CASSLATGPGSPLHF
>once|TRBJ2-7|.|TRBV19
TGTGCCAGTAGCGGGAGCGCCTACGAGCAGTACTTC
CASSGSAYEQYF
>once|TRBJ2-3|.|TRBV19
TGTGCCAGTAGTATGGGACTCCCTAAATACACAGATACGCAGTATTTT
CASSMGLPKYTDTQYF
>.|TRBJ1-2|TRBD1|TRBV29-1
TGCAGCGCCCGGACAGGGGGCGAGGATGGCTACACCTTC
CSARTGGEDGYTF
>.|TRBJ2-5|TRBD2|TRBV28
TGTGCCAGCAGGCGAGGGGAACTAGCGGGAGGGTCGAGAGAGACCCAGTACTTC
CASRRGELAGGSRETQYF
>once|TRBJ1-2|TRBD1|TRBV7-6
TGTGCCAGCAGCTTATCAGGGGGCGGGGATGGCTACACCTTC
CASSLSGGGDGYTF
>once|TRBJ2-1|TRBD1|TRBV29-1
TGCAGCGTTGAAGATAGGGACAGTCCCTACAATGAGCAGTTCTTC
CSVEDRDSPYNEQFF
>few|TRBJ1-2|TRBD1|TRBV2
TGTGCCAGCAGTGCAACCTGGGGGACAGCGGGCGGCTACACCTTC
CASSATWGTAGGYTF
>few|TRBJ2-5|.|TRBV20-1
TGCAGTGCTAAGCAGGGTACCCAGTACTTC
CSAKQGTQYF
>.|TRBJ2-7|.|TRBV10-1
TGCGCCAGCAGAGAACGACGACAGCCTAGGCCCTACGAGCAGTACTTC
CASRERRQPRPYEQYF
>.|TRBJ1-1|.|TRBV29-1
TGCAGCGTTCGACAAACTGAAGCTTTCTTT
CSVRQTEAFF
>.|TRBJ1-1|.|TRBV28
TGTGCCAGCAGTTTGGGCAGGAACACTGAAGCTTTCTTT
CASSLGRNTEAFF
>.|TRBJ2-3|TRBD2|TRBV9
TGTGCCAGCAGCCCGAGCGGGAGGGCCCGAACAGATACGCAGTATTTT
CASSPSGRARTDTQYF
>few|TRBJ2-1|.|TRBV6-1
TGTGCCAGCAGCGAAGGGTGGGGCTTGGGGAATGAGCAGTTCTTC
CASSEGWGLGNEQFF
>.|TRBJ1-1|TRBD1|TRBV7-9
TGTGCCAGCAGCTATCGACAGGGAGGAGGGAACACTGAAGCTTTCTTT
CASSYRQGGGNTEAFF
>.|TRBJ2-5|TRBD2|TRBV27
TGTGCCAGCAGTTTGTTAGCGGGAGGGGAGCAAGAGACCCAGTACTTC
CASSLLAGGEQETQYF
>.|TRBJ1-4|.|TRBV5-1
TGCGCCAGCAGCTTGATCCCAGGGGATGAAAAACTGTTTTTT
CASSLIPGDEKLFF
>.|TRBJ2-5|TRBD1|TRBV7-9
TGTGCCAGCGAGCAGGGGGAATGGACAGAGACCCAGTACTTC
CASEQGEWTETQYF
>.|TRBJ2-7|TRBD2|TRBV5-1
TGCGCCAGCAGCCTTGGGGAGGGGCCACTCTACGAGCAGTACTTC
CASSLGEGPLYEQYF
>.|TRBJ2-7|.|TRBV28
TGTGCCGGCAGTACAGGGACCTACGAGCAGTACTTC
CAGSTGTYEQYF
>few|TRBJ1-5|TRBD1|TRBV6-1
TGTGCCAGCGGGAGGACAGGGTTGTCTCAGCCCCAGCATTTT
CASGRTGLSQPQHF
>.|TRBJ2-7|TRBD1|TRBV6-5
TGTGCCAGCAGGGGGGAACAGGGGTTTTACGAGCAGTACTTC
CASRGEQGFYEQYF
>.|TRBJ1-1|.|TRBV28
TGTGCCAGCAGTTTAAGCGGCGAGAGGGCTTTCTTT
CASSLSGERAFF
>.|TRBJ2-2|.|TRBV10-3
TGTGCCATCAGGGACAAGAACACCGGGGAGCTGTTTTTT
CAIRDKNTGELFF
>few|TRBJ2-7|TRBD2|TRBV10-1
TGCGCCAGCAGTGTGGGGGGGAGGCCGGACGAGCAGTACTTC
CASSVGGRPDEQYF
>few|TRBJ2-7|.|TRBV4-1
TGCGCCAGCAGCCAAGAAAAGGTCGGGGAGCAGTACTTC
CASSQEKVGEQYF
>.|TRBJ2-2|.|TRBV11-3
TGTGCCAGCAGCCCGTTCCAGGGATCCGGGGAGCTGTTTTTT
CASSPFQGSGELFF
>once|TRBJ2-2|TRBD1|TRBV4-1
TGCGCCAGCAGGGGGTGGGGACAGGGGAACACCGGGGAGCTGTTTTTT
CASRGWGQGNTGELFF